This T cell receptor beta chain emerged from a study of T cell responses to AZD1222 COVID-19 vaccine (dated by TCRdb to the early 2020s). Study-wide context: TCR sequencing was performed for fewer than 250 trial participants, of whom approximately 200 were given two doses of AZD1222 and around 26 were given two doses of MenACWY control vaccine. Trial participants were enrolled into age subgroups of 18-55, 56-69 and 70-plus years, which contained approximately 150, 28 and 58 TCR-sequenced participants, respectively. Overall results and qualifications from the work: Reportedly, close to half of the unique spike-specific TCRs recognized epitopes lying outside the regions that are mutated in the B.1.351 and B.1.1.7 variants. A significant rise in spike-specific TCR breadth and depth was observed after two AZD1222 doses relative to day 0 and relative to MenACWY recipients. Conclusions about previously exposed vaccinees are limited because only six or seven AZD1222 recipients were SARS-CoV-2 seropositive at baseline. No day 14 peak-response samples were available, so repertoires were characterized only after the peak T cell response. In the small 56-69-year group, the increase in depth fell short of significance, most likely because of low power. The vaccine-associated CD4 TCRs covered the entire spike protein, and the dominant responses fell in regions 160-218 and 743-854. Participants were mostly white British, with more females than males. The authors suggested clonal diversity may have been underestimated.

The CDR3 regions of human TCRbeta chains were analyzed by immunosequencing. The authors' pipeline ran thus. TCRs in the repertoires were matched against a reference library of SARS-CoV-2-specific TCRs that had been generated with the MIRA antigen-specificity platform. Breadth was defined as the fraction of unique TCRs that were SARS-CoV-2-associated. Depth was defined as the fraction of total T cells that were SARS-CoV-2-associated. Using the MIRA data, every spike-specific TCR was mapped to the spike region that the TCR reacted to and assigned to either a CD4 or a CD8 class. Log10-transformed breadth and depth values were compared by one-way ANOVA with Sidak's multiple comparisons tests. TCRdb holds this immuneACCESS table with in-frame rearrangements only. Some clones are missing; in checked studies, unresolved V genes explain under half, and the rest has no known cause. The V and J calls and clone size were taken over from that table, and D and trimming were inferred from the DNA. For this sample the table gives about 94,000 clones, of which roughly 88% were detected only once. The ten largest account for around 10% of the sample.

The count of this clone is one. It has no known antigen specificity. Base qualities are missing; no much larger clone stands one base away. Taken with the paper, the label for time point translates to: about 28 days (+/-7) after the second vaccine dose. Because spike-specific TCR depth and breadth did not differ between the two schedules, AZD1222 recipients who got a second dose at roughly 4 weeks were pooled with those who got a second dose at roughly 12 weeks. Samples from vaccinated people were obtained from the UK trials COV001 and COV002, which included a single-blind randomized controlled phase 2/3 trial of AZD1222 (ChAdOx1 nCoV-19) in healthy adults. For TCRbeta chain sequencing, PBMC samples from trial participants were taken at day 0 and at day 28 after the second dose. CDR1 and CDR2 are drawn from the germline V gene: ENHRY, SYGVKD. Counted from cysteine to phenylalanine, this CDR3 has 13 amino acids. Only the CDR3 DNA stays, 39 bases, in frame from base 1. V drops 7 bases and J drops 3 bases, leaving 12 bases in between.

The receptor comes from an adult who received the AZD1222 COVID-19 vaccine. This sequence uses TRBV10-3 and TRBJ1-2; no D gene is confidently identified. This sample comprised peripheral blood, obtained 28 days after the second AZD1222 dose. In nucleotide form, the sequence is TGTGCCATCACCCCCGGGAGGGACTATGGCTACACCTTC. Its protein is CAITPGRDYGYTF.